The TCR beta chain described here comes from a study of cytomegalovirus exposure and HLA in healthy donors. Whole-study results and caveats: A later examination showed that TCR association rates differed by HLA locus, with DRB1 most and HLA-C fewest.

As to this clone: Its antigen is as yet unknown.

Germline-derived CDR1 and CDR2 are LNHDA and SQIVND (reference sequence). With V trimmed by 5 bases and J by 7 bases, 13 bases remained unmatched. The CDR3 is 17 residues long. PCR used 60 Vbeta primers and 13 Jbeta primers. Profiled with immunoSEQ multiplex PCR; TCRdb holds only in-frame clones, not every one. The top ten hold about a tenth of the sample, which has 150,000 or so clones, roughly 85% seen once. The rearrangement links TRBV19 to TRBJ1-4; 10 bases fit TRBD1. The clonotype comes from a man aged 18 to 30 in good health and CMV-seropositive. The specimen was PBMCs. The CDR3 bases are TGTGCCAGTAGTGGGCGGACAGGGGGAGTTGGTGGTGAAAAACTGTTTTTT. Translation gives CASSGRTGGVGGEKLFF.